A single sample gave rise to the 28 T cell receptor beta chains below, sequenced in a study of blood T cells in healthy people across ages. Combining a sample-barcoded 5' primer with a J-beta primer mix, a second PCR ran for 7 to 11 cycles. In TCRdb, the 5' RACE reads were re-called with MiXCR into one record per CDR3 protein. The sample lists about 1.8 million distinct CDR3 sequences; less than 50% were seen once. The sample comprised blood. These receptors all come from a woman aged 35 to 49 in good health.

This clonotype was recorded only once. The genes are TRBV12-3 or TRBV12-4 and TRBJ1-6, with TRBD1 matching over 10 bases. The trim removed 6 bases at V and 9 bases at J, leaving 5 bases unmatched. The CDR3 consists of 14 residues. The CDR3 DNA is TGTGCCAGCAGCCACGGGACAGGGGTTTCACCCCTCCACTTT. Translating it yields CASSHGTGVSPLHF.

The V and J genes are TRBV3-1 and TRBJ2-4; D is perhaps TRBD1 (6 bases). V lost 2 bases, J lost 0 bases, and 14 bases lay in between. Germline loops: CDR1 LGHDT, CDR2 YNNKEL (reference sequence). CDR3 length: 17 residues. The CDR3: CASSQRAGAVAKNIQYF. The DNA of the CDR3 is TGTGCCAGCAGCCAAAGGGCAGGGGCCGTAGCCAAAAACATTCAGTACTTC.

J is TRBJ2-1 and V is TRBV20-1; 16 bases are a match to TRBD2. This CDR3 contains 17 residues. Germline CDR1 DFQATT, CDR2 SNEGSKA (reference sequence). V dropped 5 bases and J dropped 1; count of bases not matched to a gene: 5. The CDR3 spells CSASGLAGGHSYNEQFF. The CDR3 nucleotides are TGCAGTGCTTCGGGACTAGCGGGGGGGCATTCCTACAATGAGCAGTTCTTC.

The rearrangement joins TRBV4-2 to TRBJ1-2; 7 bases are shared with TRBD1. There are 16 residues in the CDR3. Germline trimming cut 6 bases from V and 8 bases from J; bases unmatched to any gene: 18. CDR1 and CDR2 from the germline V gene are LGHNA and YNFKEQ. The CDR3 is CASRGEGASALRGYTF. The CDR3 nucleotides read TGTGCCAGCAGGGGAGAGGGGGCGAGTGCCCTACGAGGCTACACCTTC.

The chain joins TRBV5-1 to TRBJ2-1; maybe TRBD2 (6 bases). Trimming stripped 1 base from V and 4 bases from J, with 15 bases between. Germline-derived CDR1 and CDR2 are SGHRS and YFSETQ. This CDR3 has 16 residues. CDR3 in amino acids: CASSLFWSGEYNEQFF. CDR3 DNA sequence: TGCGCCAGCAGCTTGTTCTGGTCGGGGGAATACAATGAGCAGTTCTTC.

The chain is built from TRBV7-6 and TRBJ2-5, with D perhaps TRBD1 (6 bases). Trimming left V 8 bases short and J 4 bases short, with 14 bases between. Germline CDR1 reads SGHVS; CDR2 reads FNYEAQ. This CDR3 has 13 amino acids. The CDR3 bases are TGTGCCAGCCAAGACAGGACCCCAGAGACCCAGTACTTC. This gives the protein CASQDRTPETQYF.

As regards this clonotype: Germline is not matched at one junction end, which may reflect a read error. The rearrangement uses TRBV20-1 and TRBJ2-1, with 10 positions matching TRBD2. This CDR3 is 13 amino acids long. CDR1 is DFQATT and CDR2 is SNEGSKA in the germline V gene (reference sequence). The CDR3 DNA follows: TGCAGTGCGAGAGCGGGGGGGATAAATGAGCAGTTCTTC. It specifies CSARAGGINEQFF.

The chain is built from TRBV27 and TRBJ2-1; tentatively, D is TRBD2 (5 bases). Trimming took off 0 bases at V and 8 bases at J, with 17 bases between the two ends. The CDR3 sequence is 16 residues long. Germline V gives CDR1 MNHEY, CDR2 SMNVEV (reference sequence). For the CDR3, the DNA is TGTGCCAGCAGTTTATCGAGGGTAGCTATAAGTGATGAGCAGTTCTTC. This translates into CASSLSRVAISDEQFF.

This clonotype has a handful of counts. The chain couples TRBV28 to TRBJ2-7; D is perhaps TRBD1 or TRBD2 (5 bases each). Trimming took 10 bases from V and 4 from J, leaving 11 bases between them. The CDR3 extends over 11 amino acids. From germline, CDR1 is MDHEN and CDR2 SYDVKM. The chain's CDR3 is CATGGGYEQYF. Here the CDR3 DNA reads TGTGCCACCGGTGGGGGTTACGAGCAGTACTTC. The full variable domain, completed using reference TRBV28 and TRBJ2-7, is DVKVTQSSRYLVKRTGEKVFLECVQDMDHENMFWYRQDPGLGLRLIYFSYDVKMKEKGDIPEGYSVSREKKERFSLILESASTNQTSMYLCATGGGYEQYFGPGTRLTVT.

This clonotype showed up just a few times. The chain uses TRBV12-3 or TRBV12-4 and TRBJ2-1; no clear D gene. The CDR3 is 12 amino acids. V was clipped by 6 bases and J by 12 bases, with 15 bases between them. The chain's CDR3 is CASRDSAGSQFF. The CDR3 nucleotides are TGTGCCAGCAGGGATTCGGCCGGGTCGCAGTTCTTC.

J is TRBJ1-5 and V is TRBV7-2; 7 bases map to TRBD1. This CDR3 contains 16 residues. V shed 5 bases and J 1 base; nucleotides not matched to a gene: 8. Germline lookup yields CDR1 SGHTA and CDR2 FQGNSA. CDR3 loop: CASSKGTARSNQPQHF. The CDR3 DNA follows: TGTGCCAGCAGCAAAGGGACAGCTAGGAGCAATCAGCCCCAGCATTTT. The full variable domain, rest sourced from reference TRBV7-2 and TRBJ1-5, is GAGVSQSPSNKVTEKGKDVELRCDPISGHTALYWYRQSLGQGLEFLIYFQGNSAPDKSGLPSDRFSAERTGGSVSTLTIQRTQQEDSAVYLCASSKGTARSNQPQHFGDGTRLSIL.

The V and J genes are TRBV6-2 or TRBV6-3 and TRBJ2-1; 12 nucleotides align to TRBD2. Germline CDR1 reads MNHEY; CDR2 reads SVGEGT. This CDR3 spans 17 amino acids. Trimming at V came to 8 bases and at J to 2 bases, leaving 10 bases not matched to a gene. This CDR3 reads CASERTSGDKTYNEQFF. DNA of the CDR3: TGTGCCAGCGAAAGGACTAGCGGGGACAAAACCTACAATGAGCAGTTCTTC.

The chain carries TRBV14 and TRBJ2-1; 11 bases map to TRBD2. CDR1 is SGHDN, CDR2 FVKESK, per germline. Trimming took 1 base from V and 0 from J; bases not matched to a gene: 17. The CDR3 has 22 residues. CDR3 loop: CASSQATRTSGGTFFSYNEQFF. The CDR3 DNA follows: TGTGCCAGCAGCCAAGCAACCAGAACTAGCGGGGGCACCTTCTTCTCCTACAATGAGCAGTTCTTC.

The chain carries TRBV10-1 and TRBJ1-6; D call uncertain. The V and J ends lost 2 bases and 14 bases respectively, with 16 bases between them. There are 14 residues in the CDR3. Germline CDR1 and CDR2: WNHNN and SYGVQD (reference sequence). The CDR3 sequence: CASSEGMPFEALHF. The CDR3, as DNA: TGCGCCAGCAGTGAGGGCATGCCGTTTGAGGCCCTCCACTTT.

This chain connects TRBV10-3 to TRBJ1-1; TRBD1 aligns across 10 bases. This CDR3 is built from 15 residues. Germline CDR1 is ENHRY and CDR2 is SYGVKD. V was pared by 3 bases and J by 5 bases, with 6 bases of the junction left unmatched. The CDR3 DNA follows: TGTGCCATCAGTGAAAGACAGGGGGCGAGAACTGAAGCTTTCTTT. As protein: CAISERQGARTEAFF.

CDR3 protein: CASSGRTYADTQYF. Written as DNA, the CDR3 is TGTGCCAGCAGCGGGAGGACATACGCAGATACGCAGTATTTT. The gene calls are TRBV9 and TRBJ2-3; D possibly uses TRBD1 or TRBD2 (5 bases each). The germline CDR1 and CDR2 sequences are SGDLS and YYNGEE. V gave up 3 bases and J gave up 4 bases, with 12 bases separating them. CDR3 size: 14 residues. The full variable domain, rest sourced from reference TRBV9 and TRBJ2-3, is DSGVTQTPKHLITATGQRVTLRCSPRSGDLSVYWYQQSLDQGLQFLIQYYNGEERAKGNILERFSAQQFPDLHSELNLSSLELGDSALYFCASSGRTYADTQYFGPGTRLTVL.

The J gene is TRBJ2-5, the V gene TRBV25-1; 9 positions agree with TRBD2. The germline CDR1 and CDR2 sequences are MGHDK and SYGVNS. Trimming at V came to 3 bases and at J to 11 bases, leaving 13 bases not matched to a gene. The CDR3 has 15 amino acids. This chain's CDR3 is CASSDRASGVGEQYF. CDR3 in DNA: TGTGCCAGCAGTGATCGGGCTAGCGGGGTGGGGGAGCAGTACTTC.

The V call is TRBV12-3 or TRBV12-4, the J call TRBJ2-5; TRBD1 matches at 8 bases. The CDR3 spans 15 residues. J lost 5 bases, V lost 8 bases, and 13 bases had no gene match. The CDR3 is CASRSIDRGRETQYF. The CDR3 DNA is TGTGCCAGCCGATCCATAGACAGGGGCCGGGAGACCCAGTACTTC.

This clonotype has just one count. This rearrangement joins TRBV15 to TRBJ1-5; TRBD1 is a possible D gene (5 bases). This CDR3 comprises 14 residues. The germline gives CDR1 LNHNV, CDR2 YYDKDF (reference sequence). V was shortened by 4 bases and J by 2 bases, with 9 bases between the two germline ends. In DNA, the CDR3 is TGTGCCACCAGCACTCGCAGGGGCAATCAGCCCCAGCATTTT. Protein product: CATSTRRGNQPQHF.

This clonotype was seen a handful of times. The CDR3 DNA is TGTGCTGTAACCCAGAGCACAGATACGCAGTATTTT. This gives the protein CAVTQSTDTQYF. The chain recombines TRBV7-2 with TRBJ2-3, with no clear D. Per the germline V gene, CDR1 is SGHTA and CDR2 is FQGNSA. The CDR3 length is 12 residues.

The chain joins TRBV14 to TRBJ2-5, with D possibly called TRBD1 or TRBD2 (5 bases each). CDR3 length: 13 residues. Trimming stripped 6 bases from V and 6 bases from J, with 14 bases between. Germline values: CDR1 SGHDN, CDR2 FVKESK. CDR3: CASRISGLQTQYF. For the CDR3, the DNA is TGTGCCAGCAGGATCTCGGGGCTGCAGACCCAGTACTTC.

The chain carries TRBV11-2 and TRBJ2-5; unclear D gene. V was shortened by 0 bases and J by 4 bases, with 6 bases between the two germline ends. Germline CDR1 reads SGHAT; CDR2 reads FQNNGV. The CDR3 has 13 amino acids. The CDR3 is CASSLETVETQYF. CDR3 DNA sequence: TGTGCCAGCAGCTTAGAAACGGTAGAGACCCAGTACTTC.

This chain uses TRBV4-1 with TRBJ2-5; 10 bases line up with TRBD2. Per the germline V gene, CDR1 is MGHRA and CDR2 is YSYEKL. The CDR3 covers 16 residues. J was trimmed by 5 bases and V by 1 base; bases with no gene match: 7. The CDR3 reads CASSQASGGARETQYF. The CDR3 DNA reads TGCGCCAGCAGCCAAGCCAGCGGGGGGGCGCGGGAGACCCAGTACTTC.

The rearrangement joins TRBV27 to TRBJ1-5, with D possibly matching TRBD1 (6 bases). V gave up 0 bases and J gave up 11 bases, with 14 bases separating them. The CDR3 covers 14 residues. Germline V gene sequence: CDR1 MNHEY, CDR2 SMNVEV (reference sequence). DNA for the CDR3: TGTGCCAGCAGTTTATCAAGACAGGCGTCGGCCCAGCATTTT. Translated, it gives CASSLSRQASAQHF.

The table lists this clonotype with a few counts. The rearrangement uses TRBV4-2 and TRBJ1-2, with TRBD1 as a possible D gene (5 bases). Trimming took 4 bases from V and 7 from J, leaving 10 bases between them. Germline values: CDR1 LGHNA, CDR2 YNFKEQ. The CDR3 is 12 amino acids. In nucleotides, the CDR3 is TGTGCCAGCAGCCTAGACAGCTGTGGCTACACCTTC. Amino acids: CASSLDSCGYTF.

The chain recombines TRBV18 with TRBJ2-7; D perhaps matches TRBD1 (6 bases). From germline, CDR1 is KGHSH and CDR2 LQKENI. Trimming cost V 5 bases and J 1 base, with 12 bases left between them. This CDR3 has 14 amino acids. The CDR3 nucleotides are TGTGCCAGCTCAGAGAACAGGGAATCCTACGAGCAGTACTTC. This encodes CASSENRESYEQYF. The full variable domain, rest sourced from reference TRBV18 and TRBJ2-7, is NAGVMQNPRHLVRRRGQEARLRCSPMKGHSHVYWYRQLPEEGLKFMVYLQKENIIDESGMPKERFSAEFPKEGPSILRIQQVVRGDSAAYFCASSENRESYEQYFGPGTRLTVT.

The CDR3 DNA reads TGTGCCAGCAGTGGTGGAGGGGGACAGAACTATGGCTACACCTTC. Amino acids: CASSGGGGQNYGYTF. The chain joins TRBV2 to TRBJ1-2, with TRBD1 identical over 7 bases. The CDR3 has 15 amino acids. V shed 4 bases and J 2 bases; nucleotides not matched to a gene: 7. Germline CDR1 is SNHLY and CDR2 is FYNNEI.

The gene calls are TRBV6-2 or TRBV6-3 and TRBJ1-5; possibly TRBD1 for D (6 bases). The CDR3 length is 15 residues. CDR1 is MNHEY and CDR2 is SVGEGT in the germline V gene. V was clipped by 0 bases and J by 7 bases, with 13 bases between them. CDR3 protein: CASSYSTGMGQPQHF. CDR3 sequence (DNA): TGTGCCAGCAGTTACTCTACAGGGATGGGACAGCCCCAGCATTTT.